The sequence of this T cell receptor beta chain was determined in a study of T cell repertoires in cytomegalovirus infection (dated 2019 in TCRdb). For the wider study: Alongside well-studied HLA-B-restricted epitopes, the peptide stimulations were aimed at recently identified HLA-C-restricted CMV epitopes, whose presentation resists viral immunomodulation. The HLA type of each donor mattered for the analysis, because public TCR beta signatures pointed to carriage of CMV infection along with the matching HLA type.

Study-wide findings and limitations: The ex vivo response was dominated by HLA-C-restricted CMV-specific TCR beta clonotypes, which also provided the single most frequent clonotype in two of eight donors. Carriers of CMV infection plus the relevant HLA type were discriminated by the cumulative frequency of public TCR beta family members in the study cohort and in an independent approximately 350-donor cohort.

CDR1 SNHLY and CDR2 FYNNEI were looked up in the germline V gene. From V the trimming removes 8 bases and from J it removes 4 bases, while the gene matches leave 25 bases of the junction unaccounted for. The CDR3 numbers 20 residues from cysteine through phenylalanine. Only the CDR3 part of the read is kept: 60 bases, read in frame from the first base. In this sample, this clonotype turned up a few times. Its antigen specificity is not known. No much larger clonotype is one base removed from it; base qualities were not supplied. The treatment or condition label of this sample denotes: in vitro stimulation with specific CMV peptide epitopes to enrich CMV-specific T cells. Sequencing was carried out with an Illumina HiSeq 1500. TCRdb ran its own pipeline on the public reads, namely fastp trimming at Q25 and MiXCR clone calling, and kept in-frame beta chains. Each record represents a unique CDR3 protein, reported with the most common genes and DNA among its rows. For this sample the table gives 700,000 to 900,000 distinct CDR3 sequences, of which 25% to 30% were detected only once. The top ten constitute around 14% of the sample.

Sample: cultured CD8+ T cells from PBMCs, taken from culture after CMV antigen stimulation. The chain employs TRBV2 and TRBJ2-1; the junction holds 8 bases that match TRBD2. The origin of this receptor is a human donor in good health (CMV status not recorded). Some clones in this sample may be carry-over from other donors' samples. The CDR3 here reads CASPLRAGGRLVETYNEQFF. The DNA sequence is as follows: TGTGCCAGCCCCCTAAGGGCGGGGGGACGACTTGTGGAAACGTACAATGAGCAGTTCTTC.